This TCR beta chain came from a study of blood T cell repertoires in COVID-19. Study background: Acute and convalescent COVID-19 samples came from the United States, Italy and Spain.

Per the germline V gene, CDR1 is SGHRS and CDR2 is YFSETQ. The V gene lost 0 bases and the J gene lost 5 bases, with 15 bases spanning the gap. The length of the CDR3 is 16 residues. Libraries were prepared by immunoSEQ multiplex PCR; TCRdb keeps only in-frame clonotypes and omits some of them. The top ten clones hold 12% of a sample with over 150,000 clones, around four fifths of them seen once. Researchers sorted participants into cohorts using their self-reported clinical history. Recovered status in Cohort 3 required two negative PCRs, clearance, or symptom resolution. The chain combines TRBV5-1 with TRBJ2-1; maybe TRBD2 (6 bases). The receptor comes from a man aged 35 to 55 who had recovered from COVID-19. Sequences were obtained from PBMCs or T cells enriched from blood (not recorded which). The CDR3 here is CASSLAPTGVNNEQFF. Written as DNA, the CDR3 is TGCGCCAGCAGCTTGGCCCCTACGGGAGTAAACAATGAGCAGTTCTTC.